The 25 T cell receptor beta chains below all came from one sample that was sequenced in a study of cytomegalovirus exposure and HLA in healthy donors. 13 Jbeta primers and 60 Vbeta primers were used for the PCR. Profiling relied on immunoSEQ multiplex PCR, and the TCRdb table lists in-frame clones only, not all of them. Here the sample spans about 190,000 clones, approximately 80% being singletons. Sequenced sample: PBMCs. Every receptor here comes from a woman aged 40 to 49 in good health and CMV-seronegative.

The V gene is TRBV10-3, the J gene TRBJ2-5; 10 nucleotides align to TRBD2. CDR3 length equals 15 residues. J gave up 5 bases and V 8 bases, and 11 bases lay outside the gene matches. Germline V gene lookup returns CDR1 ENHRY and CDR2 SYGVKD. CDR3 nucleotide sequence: TGTGCCATCGGCCCAGGACTAGCGGAGGGGGAGACCCAGTACTTC. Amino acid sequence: CAIGPGLAEGETQYF.

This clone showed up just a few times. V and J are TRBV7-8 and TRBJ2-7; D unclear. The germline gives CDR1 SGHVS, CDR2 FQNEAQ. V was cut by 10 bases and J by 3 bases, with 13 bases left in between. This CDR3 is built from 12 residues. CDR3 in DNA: TGTGCCAAGAGCTTAGACGGCTACGAGCAGTACTTC. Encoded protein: CAKSLDGYEQYF.

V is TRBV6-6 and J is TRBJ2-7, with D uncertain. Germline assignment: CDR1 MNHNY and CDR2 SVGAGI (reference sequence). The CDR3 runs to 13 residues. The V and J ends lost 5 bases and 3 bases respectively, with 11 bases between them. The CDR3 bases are TGTGCCAGCAGTACCCCAAGTAGCTACGAGCAGTACTTC. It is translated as CASSTPSSYEQYF.

The CDR3 coding sequence is TGTGCCAGCAGCTCGCGGGGGGGGATGAAGTGGGCAGGGGCCAATTTGGCCCAGCATTTT. Translation: CASSSRGGMKWAGANLAQHF. The V call is TRBV11-3, the J call TRBJ1-5, with a possible D match to TRBD1 (6 bases). V shed 4 bases and J shed 11 bases, with 36 bases lying between them. The CDR3 has 20 residues. The germline CDR1 and CDR2 sequences are SGHNT and YENEEA.

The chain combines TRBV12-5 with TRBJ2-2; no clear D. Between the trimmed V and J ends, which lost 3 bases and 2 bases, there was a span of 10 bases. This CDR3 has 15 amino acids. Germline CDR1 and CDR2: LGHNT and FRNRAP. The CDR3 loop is CASGFQIRNTGELFF. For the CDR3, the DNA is TGTGCTAGTGGTTTCCAAATCAGAAACACCGGGGAGCTGTTTTTT.

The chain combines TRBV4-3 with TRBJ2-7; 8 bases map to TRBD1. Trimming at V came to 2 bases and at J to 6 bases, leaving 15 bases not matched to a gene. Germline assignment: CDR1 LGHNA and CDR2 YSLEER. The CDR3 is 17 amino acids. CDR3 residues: CASSQPAGGLRTGEQYF. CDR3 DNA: TGCGCCAGCAGCCAACCCGCAGGGGGCCTGAGGACCGGCGAGCAGTACTTC.

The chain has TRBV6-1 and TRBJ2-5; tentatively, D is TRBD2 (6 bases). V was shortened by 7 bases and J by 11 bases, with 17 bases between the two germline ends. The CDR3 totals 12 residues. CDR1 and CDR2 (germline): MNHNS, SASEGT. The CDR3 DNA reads TGTGCCAGCAAACCCCCCGTAGCGGAGCAGTACTTC. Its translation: CASKPPVAEQYF.

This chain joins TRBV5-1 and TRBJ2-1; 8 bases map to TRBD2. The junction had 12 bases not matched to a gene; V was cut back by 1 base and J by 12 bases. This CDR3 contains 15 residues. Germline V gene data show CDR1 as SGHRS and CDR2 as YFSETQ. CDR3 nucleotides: TGCGCCAGCAGCTTGAAGGCTAGCGGGTCTTTGGGGCAGTTCTTC. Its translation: CASSLKASGSLGQFF. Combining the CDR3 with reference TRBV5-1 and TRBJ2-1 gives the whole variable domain KAGVTQTPRYLIKTRGQQVTLSCSPISGHRSVSWYQQTPGQGLQFLFEYFSETQRNKGNFPGRFSGRQFSNSRSEMNVSTLELGDSALYLCASSLKASGSLGQFFGPGTRLTVL.

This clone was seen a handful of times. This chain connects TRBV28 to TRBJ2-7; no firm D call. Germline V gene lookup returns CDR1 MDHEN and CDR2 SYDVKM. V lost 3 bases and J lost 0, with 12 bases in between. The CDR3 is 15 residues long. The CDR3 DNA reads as TGTGCCAGCAGTTTCCGGTATACAGCCTCCTACGAGCAGTACTTC. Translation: CASSFRYTASYEQYF.

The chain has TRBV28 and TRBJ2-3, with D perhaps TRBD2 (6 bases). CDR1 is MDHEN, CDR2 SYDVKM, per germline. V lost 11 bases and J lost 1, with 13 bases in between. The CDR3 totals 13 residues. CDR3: CASLGGGTDTQYF. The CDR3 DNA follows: TGTGCCTCCCTGGGCGGGGGCACAGATACGCAGTATTTT.

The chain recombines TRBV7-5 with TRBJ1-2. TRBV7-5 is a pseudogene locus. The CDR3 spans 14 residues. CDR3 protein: CVRSPTRGGYGYTF. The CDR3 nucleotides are TGTGTCAGAAGCCCCACTCGGGGGGGGTATGGCTACACCTTC.

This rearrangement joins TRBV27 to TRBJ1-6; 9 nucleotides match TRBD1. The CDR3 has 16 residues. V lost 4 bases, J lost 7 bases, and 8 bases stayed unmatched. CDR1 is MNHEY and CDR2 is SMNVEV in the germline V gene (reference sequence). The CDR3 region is CASSSAPTGGNSPLHF. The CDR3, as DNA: TGTGCCAGCAGTTCCGCCCCGACAGGGGGAAATTCACCCCTCCACTTT.

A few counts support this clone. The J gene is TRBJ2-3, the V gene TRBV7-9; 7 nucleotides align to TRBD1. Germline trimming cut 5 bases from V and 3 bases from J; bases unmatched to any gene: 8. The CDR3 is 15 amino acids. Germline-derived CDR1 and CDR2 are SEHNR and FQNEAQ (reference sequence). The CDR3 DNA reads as TGTGCCAGCAGCCTTGACAGGGACGGGACAGATACGCAGTATTTT. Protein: CASSLDRDGTDTQYF.

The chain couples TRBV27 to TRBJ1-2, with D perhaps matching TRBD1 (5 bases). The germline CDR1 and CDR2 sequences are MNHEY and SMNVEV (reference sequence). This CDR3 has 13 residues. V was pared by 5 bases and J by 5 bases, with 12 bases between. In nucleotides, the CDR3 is TGTGCCAGCAGTCTCAGGGTAGGGTATGGCTACACCTTC. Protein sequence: CASSLRVGYGYTF.

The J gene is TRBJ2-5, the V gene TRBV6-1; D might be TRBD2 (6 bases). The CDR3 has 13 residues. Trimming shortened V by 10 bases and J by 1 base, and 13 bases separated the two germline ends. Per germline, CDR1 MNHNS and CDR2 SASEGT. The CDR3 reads CATLGTFQETQYF. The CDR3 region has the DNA TGTGCCACCTTAGGGACTTTCCAAGAGACCCAGTACTTC.

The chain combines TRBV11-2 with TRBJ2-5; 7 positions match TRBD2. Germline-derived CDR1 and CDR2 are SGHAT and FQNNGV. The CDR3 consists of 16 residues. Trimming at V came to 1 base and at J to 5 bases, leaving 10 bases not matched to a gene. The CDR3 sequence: CASSLGVRQGGETQYF. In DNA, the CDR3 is TGTGCCAGCAGCTTAGGGGTTAGGCAGGGAGGGGAGACCCAGTACTTC.

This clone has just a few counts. CDR3 nucleotide sequence: TGTGCCAGCAGCACAACTAGCGGGAACACCGGGGAGCTGTTTTTT. Amino acid sequence: CASSTTSGNTGELFF. The V and J genes are TRBV7-3 and TRBJ2-2; the match to TRBD2 covers 8 bases. The CDR3 is made up of 15 amino acids. Per germline, CDR1 SGHTA and CDR2 FQGTGA. The ends lost 5 bases at V and 1 base at J; junction bases unmatched: 3.

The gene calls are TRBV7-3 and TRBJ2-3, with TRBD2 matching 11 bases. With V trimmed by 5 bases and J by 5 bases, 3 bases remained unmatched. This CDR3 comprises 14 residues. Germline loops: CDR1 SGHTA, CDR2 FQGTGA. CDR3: CASSPGTSGDTQYF. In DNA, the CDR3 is TGTGCCAGCAGCCCCGGGACTAGCGGAGATACGCAGTATTTT.

This CDR3 is CASSLLAGGLISQPQHF. The DNA for the CDR3 is TGTGCCAGCAGCTTACTGGCAGGGGGCCTGATAAGTCAGCCCCAGCATTTT. The chain joins TRBV7-8 to TRBJ1-5; 8 bases align to TRBD1. Germline V gives CDR1 SGHVS, CDR2 FQNEAQ. V was clipped by 2 bases and J by 6 bases; unmatched bases: 12. CDR3 length equals 17 residues.

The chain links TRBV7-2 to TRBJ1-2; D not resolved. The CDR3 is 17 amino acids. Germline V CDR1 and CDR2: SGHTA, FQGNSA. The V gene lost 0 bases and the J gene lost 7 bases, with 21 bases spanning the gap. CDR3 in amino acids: CASSLAGNPTVMGGYTF. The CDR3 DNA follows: TGTGCCAGCAGCTTAGCCGGGAATCCCACAGTTATGGGTGGCTACACCTTC.

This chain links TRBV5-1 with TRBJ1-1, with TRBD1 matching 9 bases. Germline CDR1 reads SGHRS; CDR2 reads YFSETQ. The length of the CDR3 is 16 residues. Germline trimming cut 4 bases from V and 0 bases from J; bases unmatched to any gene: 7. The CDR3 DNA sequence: TGCGCCAGCAGCCCGGGACAGGGCTACATGAACACTGAAGCTTTCTTT. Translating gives CASSPGQGYMNTEAFF.

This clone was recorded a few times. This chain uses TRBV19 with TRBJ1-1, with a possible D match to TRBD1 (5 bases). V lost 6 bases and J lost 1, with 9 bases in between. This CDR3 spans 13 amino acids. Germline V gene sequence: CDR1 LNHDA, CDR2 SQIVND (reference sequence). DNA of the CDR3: TGTGCCAGTAGCACCGACAGGAACACTGAAGCTTTCTTT. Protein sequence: CASSTDRNTEAFF.

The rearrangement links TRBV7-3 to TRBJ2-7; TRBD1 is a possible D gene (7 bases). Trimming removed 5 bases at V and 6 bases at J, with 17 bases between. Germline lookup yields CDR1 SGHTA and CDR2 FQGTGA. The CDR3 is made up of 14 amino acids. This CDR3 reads CASSPKQGGIEQYV. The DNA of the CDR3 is TGTGCCAGCAGCCCAAAGCAGGGGGGTATCGAGCAGTACGTC.

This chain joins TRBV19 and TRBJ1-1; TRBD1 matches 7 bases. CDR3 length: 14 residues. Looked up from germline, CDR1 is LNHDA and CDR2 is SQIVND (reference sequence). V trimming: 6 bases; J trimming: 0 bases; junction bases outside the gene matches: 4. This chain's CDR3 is CASSLGQMNTEAFF. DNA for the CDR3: TGTGCCAGTAGCCTGGGACAGATGAACACTGAAGCTTTCTTT.

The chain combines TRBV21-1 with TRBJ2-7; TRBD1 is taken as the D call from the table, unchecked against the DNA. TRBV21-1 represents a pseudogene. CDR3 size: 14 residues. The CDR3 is CASSKTGATYEQYV. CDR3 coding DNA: TGTGCCAGCAGCAAAACAGGGGCTACCTACGAGCAGTACGTC.